This T cell receptor (beta chain) derives from a study of cytomegalovirus exposure and HLA in healthy donors. Overall study results and limits: A classifier reportedly called cytomegalovirus status with high sensitivity and specificity. Most TCR sequences were seen very rarely across donors, but some public TCRs occurred in many. As confirmed in vitro, a few CMV-associated chains were specific for CMV antigens.

As concerns this clone: Its antigen remains unknown.

The study ran its PCR with 60 Vbeta and 13 Jbeta primers. Method: immunoSEQ multiplex PCR; TCRdb's copy keeps in-frame clones and lacks some. There are about 70,000 clones in the sample, with about 1.7% held by the top ten. This CDR3 contains 13 residues. Trimming removed 3 bases at V and 1 base at J, with 6 bases between. CDR1 is SGHTA and CDR2 is FQGNSA in the germline V gene. This clonotype was obtained from a woman under 40 in good health and CMV-seronegative. Sequencing was done on a sample of PBMCs. The V call is TRBV7-2, the J call TRBJ1-1; D possibly corresponds to TRBD1 (5 bases). The CDR3 reads CASSFTGNTEAFF. The CDR3 DNA reads as TGTGCCAGCAGCTTCACAGGGAACACTGAAGCTTTCTTT.